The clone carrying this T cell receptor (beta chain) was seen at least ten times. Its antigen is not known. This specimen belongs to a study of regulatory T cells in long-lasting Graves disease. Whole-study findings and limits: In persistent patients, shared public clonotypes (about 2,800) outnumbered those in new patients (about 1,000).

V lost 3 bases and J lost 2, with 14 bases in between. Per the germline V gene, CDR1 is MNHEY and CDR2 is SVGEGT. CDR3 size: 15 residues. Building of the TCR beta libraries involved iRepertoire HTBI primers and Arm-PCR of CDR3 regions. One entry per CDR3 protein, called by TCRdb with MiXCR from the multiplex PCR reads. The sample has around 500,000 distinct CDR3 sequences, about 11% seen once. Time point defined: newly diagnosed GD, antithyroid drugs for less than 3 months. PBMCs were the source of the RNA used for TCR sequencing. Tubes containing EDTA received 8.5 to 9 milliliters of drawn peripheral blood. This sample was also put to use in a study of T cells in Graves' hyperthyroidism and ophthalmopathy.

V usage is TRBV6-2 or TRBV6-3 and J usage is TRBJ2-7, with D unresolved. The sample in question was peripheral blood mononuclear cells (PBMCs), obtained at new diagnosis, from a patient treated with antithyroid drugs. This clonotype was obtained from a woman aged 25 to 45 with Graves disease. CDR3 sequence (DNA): TGTGCCAGCAGTTATAAGGGCCCTTTGGCCTACGAGCAGTACTTC. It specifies CASSYKGPLAYEQYF.